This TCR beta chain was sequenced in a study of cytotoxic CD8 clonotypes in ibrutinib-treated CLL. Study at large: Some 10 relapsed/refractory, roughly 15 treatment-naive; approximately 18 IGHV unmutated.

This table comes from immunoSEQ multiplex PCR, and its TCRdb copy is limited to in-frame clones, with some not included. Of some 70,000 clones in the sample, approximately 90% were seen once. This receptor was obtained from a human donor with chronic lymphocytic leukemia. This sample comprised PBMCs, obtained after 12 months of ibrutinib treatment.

The DNA for the CDR3 is TGTGCCTGGAGTGCAGCGGTCTTAGCGGGGGAAACCTACGAGCAGTACTTC. Translated: CAWSAAVLAGETYEQYF. The chain joins TRBV30 to TRBJ2-7, with 9 nucleotides matching TRBD2. Germline CDR1 reads GTSNPN; CDR2 reads SVGIG (reference sequence). The V and J ends lost 1 base and 2 bases, in that order; junction bases with no gene match: 12. The CDR3 is 17 amino acids.